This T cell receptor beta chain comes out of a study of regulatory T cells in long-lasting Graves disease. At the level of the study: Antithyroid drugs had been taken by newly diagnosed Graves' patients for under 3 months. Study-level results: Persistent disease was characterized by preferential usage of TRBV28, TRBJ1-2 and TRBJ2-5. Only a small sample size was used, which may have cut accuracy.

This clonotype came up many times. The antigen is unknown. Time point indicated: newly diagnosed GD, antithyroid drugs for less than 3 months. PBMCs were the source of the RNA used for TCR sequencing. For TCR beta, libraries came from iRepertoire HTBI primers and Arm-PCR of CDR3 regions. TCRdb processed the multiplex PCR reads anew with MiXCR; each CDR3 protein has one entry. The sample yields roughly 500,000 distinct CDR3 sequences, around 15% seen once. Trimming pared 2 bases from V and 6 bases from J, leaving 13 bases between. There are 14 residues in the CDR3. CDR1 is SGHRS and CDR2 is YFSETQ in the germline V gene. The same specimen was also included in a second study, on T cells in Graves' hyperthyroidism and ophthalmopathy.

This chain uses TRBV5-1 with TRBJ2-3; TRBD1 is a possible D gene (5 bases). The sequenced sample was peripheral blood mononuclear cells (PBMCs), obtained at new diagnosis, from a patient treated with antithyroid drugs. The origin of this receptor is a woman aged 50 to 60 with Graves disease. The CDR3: CASSFPDPGDTQYF. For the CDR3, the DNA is TGCGCCAGCAGCTTTCCAGATCCAGGGGATACGCAGTATTTT.